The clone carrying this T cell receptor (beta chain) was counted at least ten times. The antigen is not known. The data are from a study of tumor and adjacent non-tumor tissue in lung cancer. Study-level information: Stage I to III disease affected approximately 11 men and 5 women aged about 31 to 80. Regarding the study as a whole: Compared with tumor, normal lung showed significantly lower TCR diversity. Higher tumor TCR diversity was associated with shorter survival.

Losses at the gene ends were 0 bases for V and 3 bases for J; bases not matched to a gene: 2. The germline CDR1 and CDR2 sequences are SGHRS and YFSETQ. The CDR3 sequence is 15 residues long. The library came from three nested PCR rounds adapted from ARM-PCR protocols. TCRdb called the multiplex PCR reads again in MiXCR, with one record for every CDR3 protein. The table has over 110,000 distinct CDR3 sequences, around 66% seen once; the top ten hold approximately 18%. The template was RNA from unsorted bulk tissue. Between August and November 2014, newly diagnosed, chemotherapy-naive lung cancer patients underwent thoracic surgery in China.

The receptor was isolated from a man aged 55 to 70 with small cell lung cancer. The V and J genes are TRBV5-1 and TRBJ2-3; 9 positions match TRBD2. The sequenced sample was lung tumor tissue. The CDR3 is CASSLAAGGTDTQYF. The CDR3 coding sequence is TGCGCCAGCAGCTTGGCCGCGGGAGGGACAGATACGCAGTATTTT. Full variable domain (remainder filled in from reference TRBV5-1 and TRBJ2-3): KAGVTQTPRYLIKTRGQQVTLSCSPISGHRSVSWYQQTPGQGLQFLFEYFSETQRNKGNFPGRFSGRQFSNSRSEMNVSTLELGDSALYLCASSLAAGGTDTQYFGPGTRLTVL.